A single sample is the source of the 9 T cell receptor beta chains below, sequenced in a study of cytomegalovirus exposure and HLA in healthy donors. The study ran its PCR with 60 Vbeta and 13 Jbeta primers. Clones were read by immunoSEQ multiplex PCR, and TCRdb kept only the in-frame ones, dropping some. The sample has about 65,000 clones; the top ten hold around 15%. Specimen: PBMCs. Receptors originate from a boy aged 10-17 years in good health and CMV-seronegative.

The chain carries TRBV6-5 and TRBJ2-3, with 7 bases aligning to TRBD1. The CDR3 has 15 amino acids. The germline gives CDR1 MNHEY, CDR2 SVGAGI. V was clipped by 6 bases and J by 2 bases; unmatched bases: 8. CDR3 bases: TGTGCCAGCAGCCAGGGGGACGGACCCACAGATACGCAGTATTTT. It codes for CASSQGDGPTDTQYF.

The CDR3 loop is CASATEMNSNQPQHF. The DNA of the CDR3 is TGTGCCAGCGCGACAGAGATGAATAGCAATCAGCCCCAGCATTTT. The V call is TRBV6-4, the J call TRBJ1-5, with TRBD1 as a possible D gene (5 bases). CDR1 is MRHNA and CDR2 is SNTAGT in the germline V gene. V dropped 8 bases and J dropped 0 bases, with 14 bases sitting between them. The CDR3 loop spans 15 amino acids.

This chain connects TRBV13 to TRBJ1-5, with D possibly TRBD1 on 5 matching bases. The CDR3 length is 18 residues. Trimming cost V 2 bases and J 6 bases, with 23 bases left between them. Looked up from germline, CDR1 is PRHDT and CDR2 is FYEKMQ (reference sequence). The CDR3 loop reads CASSLIGPREGWTQPQHF. The CDR3 bases are TGTGCCAGCAGCTTAATTGGTCCCAGGGAGGGATGGACTCAGCCCCAGCATTTT.

V usage is TRBV7-2 and J usage is TRBJ2-1, with 9 bases lining up with TRBD2. CDR3 size: 15 residues. Per the germline V gene, CDR1 is SGHTA and CDR2 is FQGNSA. Trimming cost V 6 bases and J 7 bases; bases outside gene matches: 10. Here the CDR3 reads CASRTLGGGANEQFF. CDR3 DNA: TGTGCCAGCAGAACCCTCGGCGGGGGGGCAAATGAGCAGTTCTTC.

The chain carries TRBV29-1 and TRBJ2-5; weak D call: TRBD2 (6 bases). Judging by the DNA end, TRBJ2-7 fits better; the J call may be wrong. Germline CDR1 reads SQVTM; CDR2 reads ANQGSEA. This CDR3 has 14 amino acids. Written as DNA, the CDR3 is TGCAGCGTTGAGGATCCGGAGGGACCCTACGAGCAGTACTTC. Residues: CSVEDPEGPYEQYF.

The V and J genes are TRBV9 and TRBJ1-1; tentatively, D is TRBD1 (6 bases). The CDR3 extends over 15 amino acids. V was trimmed by 2 bases and J by 2 bases, leaving 13 bases between them. From germline, CDR1 is SGDLS and CDR2 YYNGEE. Here the CDR3 DNA reads TGTGCCAGCAGCGTCCTGACAGGCGATAACACTGAAGCTTTCTTT. This translates into CASSVLTGDNTEAFF.

The V gene is TRBV7-7, the J gene TRBJ2-1, with TRBD1 matching over 12 bases. Germline-derived CDR1 and CDR2 are SSHAT and FNYEAQ (reference sequence). Germline trimming cut 5 bases from V and 10 bases from J; bases unmatched to any gene: 6. This CDR3 is 14 amino acids long. The CDR3 DNA follows: TGTGCCAGCAGCGGGGACAGGGGGCGAGGGGAGCAGTTCTTC. This codes for CASSGDRGRGEQFF.

The chain is built from TRBV6-5 and TRBJ1-2, with TRBD1 identical over 10 bases. The CDR3 runs 15 residues. Trimming at V came to 0 bases and at J to 8 bases, leaving 6 bases not matched to a gene. Germline V gene data show CDR1 as MNHEY and CDR2 as SVGAGI. The CDR3 nucleotides read TGTGCCAGCAGTTACTCCGGGACAGGGGTTTCCGGCTACACCTTC. It specifies CASSYSGTGVSGYTF.

The genes are TRBV5-1 and TRBJ1-1; D is uncertain. Looked up from germline, CDR1 is SGHRS and CDR2 is YFSETQ. The CDR3 contains 15 residues. Trimming cost V 1 base and J 3 bases, with 13 bases left between them. The CDR3, as DNA: TGCGCCAGCAGCTTGACTATAGCGACGGACACTGAAGCTTTCTTT. The encoded protein is CASSLTIATDTEAFF.